These 30 T cell receptor beta chains originate from one sample sequenced in a study. Assay used: immunoSEQ multiplex PCR; TCRdb lists only in-frame clones, some missing. This table holds some 70,000 clones, approximately 92% found once. What was sequenced was PBMCs. These receptors came from a man in his forties with rheumatoid arthritis.

This chain joins TRBV18 and TRBJ2-2; unclear D gene. CDR1 is KGHSH and CDR2 is LQKENI in the germline V gene. Trimming stripped 0 bases from V and 4 bases from J, with 9 bases between. The CDR3 spans 15 residues. CDR3 region: CASSPPTGTTGELFF. The CDR3 DNA reads as TGTGCCAGCTCACCACCAACGGGTACCACCGGGGAGCTGTTTTTT.

The genes are TRBV27 and TRBJ2-2; D is perhaps TRBD2 (6 bases). The CDR3 has 14 amino acids. Germline V lookup: CDR1 MNHEY, CDR2 SMNVEV (reference sequence). Trimming removed 10 bases from V and 5 bases from J, with 17 bases in between. The CDR3 nucleotides are TGTGCCACTACCCCTGGGGGGTCGACCGGGGAGCTGTTTTTT. Translated, it gives CATTPGGSTGELFF.

The chain employs TRBV5-4 and TRBJ2-3, with TRBD2 identical over 9 bases. In germline, CDR1 is SGHNT, CDR2 YYREEE (reference sequence). The CDR3 is made up of 16 amino acids. J lost 1 base, V lost 4 bases, and 7 bases had no gene match. CDR3 coding DNA: TGTGCCAGCAGCCATCGGGCTAGCGGGGGCACAGATACGCAGTATTTT. Protein: CASSHRASGGTDTQYF.

V and J are TRBV28 and TRBJ1-2; D gene unclear. The CDR3 loop spans 13 amino acids. The V end was cut by 7 bases, the J end by 6 bases, with 15 bases between. Germline loops: CDR1 MDHEN, CDR2 SYDVKM. CDR3 nucleotide sequence: TGTGCCAGCAACCCTCGGGCCCGAGATGGCTACACCTTC. Translated: CASNPRARDGYTF.

The chain employs TRBV27 and TRBJ2-3; 7 nucleotides line up with TRBD1. With 2 bases clipped from V and 5 bases from J, the junction kept 1 base outside the gene matches. CDR1 is MNHEY, CDR2 SMNVEV, per germline (reference sequence). There are 13 residues in the CDR3. CDR3 sequence: CASSLPGGDTQYF. The CDR3 bases are TGTGCCAGCAGTTTACCAGGGGGAGATACGCAGTATTTT.

The V gene is TRBV9, the J gene TRBJ2-7; possible D gene TRBD1, 6 bases. This CDR3 is built from 13 residues. CDR1 SGDLS and CDR2 YYNGEE come from the germline V gene. V was cut by 3 bases and J by 4 bases, with 11 bases left in between. CDR3 sequence reads: CASSATGSYEQYF. The DNA of the CDR3 is TGTGCCAGCAGCGCAACAGGGAGTTACGAGCAGTACTTC.

The V gene is TRBV6-5, the J gene TRBJ2-1; weak D call: TRBD1 (6 bases). CDR1 is MNHEY and CDR2 is SVGAGI in the germline V gene. V was trimmed by 5 bases and J by 3 bases, leaving 14 bases between them. CDR3 length: 15 residues. CDR3 amino acids: CASSSATDSYNEQFF. The CDR3 DNA sequence: TGTGCCAGCAGTAGCGCGACGGACAGCTACAATGAGCAGTTCTTC.

The chain is built from TRBV19 and TRBJ2-1; D possibly matches TRBD1 or TRBD2 (5 bases each). Germline V lookup: CDR1 LNHDA, CDR2 SQIVND (reference sequence). Trimming pared 4 bases from V and 4 bases from J, leaving 14 bases between. The CDR3 length is 15 residues. CDR3 in amino acids: CASSTQGWGYNEQFF. The CDR3 DNA reads TGTGCCAGTAGTACCCAAGGGTGGGGGTACAATGAGCAGTTCTTC.

The chain carries TRBV9 and TRBJ2-6; D ambiguous. The CDR3 is 16 amino acids. Germline V CDR1 and CDR2: SGDLS, YYNGEE. Trimming took off 4 bases at V and 0 bases at J, with 11 bases between the two ends. In DNA, the CDR3 is TGTGCCAGCAGCCCCCGACACTACTCTGGGGCCAACGTCCTGACTTTC. Protein sequence: CASSPRHYSGANVLTF.

The chain couples TRBV19 to TRBJ1-1; no clear D. Germline V gene data show CDR1 as LNHDA and CDR2 as SQIVND (reference sequence). Trimming cost V 7 bases and J 5 bases, with 8 bases left between them. The CDR3 sequence is 11 residues long. The CDR3 DNA reads TGTGCCAGTACGGGGAAAACTGAAGCTTTCTTT. Translation: CASTGKTEAFF.

The chain uses TRBV7-5 and TRBJ1-2. TRBV7-5 is noted as a pseudogene. This CDR3 has 17 amino acids. The CDR3 spells CARSLVGHKGSLGGYTF. The CDR3, as DNA: TGTGCCAGAAGCTTAGTGGGGCACAAGGGGAGTTTAGGTGGCTACACCTTC.

The chain uses TRBV10-1 and TRBJ1-1; D remains ambiguous. V was clipped by 4 bases and J by 5 bases, with 11 bases between them. Germline CDR1 and CDR2: WNHNN and SYGVQD (reference sequence). The CDR3 runs 13 residues. The CDR3 DNA sequence: TGCGCCAGCAGTGGCAGCCCGGGTACTGAAGCTTTCTTT. Translating gives CASSGSPGTEAFF.

This chain uses TRBV2 with TRBJ2-1, with D perhaps TRBD2 (7 bases). Germline CDR1 and CDR2: SNHLY and FYNNEI. The CDR3 spans 17 residues. V was trimmed by 5 bases and J by 2 bases, leaving 19 bases between them. CDR3: CASSLHQGGTTYNEQFF. CDR3 nucleotides: TGTGCCAGCAGTCTTCACCAAGGGGGGACTACCTACAATGAGCAGTTCTTC.

The genes are TRBV25-1 and TRBJ1-1; possible D gene TRBD1, 5 bases. The CDR3 covers 18 residues. With 2 bases removed from V and 4 bases from J, the gap between germline ends came to 23 bases. CDR1 is MGHDK, CDR2 SYGVNS, per germline. The CDR3 DNA reads TGTGCCAGCAGTGAACTCGGGGACCTCCCAAGTAGTGGCACTGAAGCTTTCTTT. The encoded protein is CASSELGDLPSSGTEAFF.

With regard to this clone: Germline and junction disagree at one end, which may indicate a read error. This chain uses TRBV7-7 with TRBJ2-7; tentatively, D is TRBD2 (6 bases). The germline gives CDR1 SSHAT, CDR2 FNYEAQ (reference sequence). CDR3 length: 13 residues. The CDR3 DNA sequence: TGTGCTAGCAGCTTAGCGGCCAGCTACGAGCAGTACTTC. Translated, it gives CASSLAASYEQYF.

This chain joins TRBV6-2 or TRBV6-3 and TRBJ2-7; tentative D call: TRBD2 (6 bases). From germline, CDR1 is MNHEY and CDR2 SVGEGT. This CDR3 is 12 amino acids long. Trimming took 7 bases from V and 3 from J, leaving 10 bases between them. The CDR3 DNA is TGTGCCAGCACCCCGGGAGTCTACGAGCAGTACTTC. Encoded protein: CASTPGVYEQYF.

The rearrangement uses TRBV14 and TRBJ2-7; the D gene is possibly TRBD1 (7 bases). The V end lost 1 base, the J end lost 2 bases, and 18 bases lay between the germline ends. Germline CDR1 is SGHDN and CDR2 is FVKESK. This CDR3 spans 17 amino acids. CDR3 in amino acids: CASSQVGRTGPTYEQYF. In DNA, the CDR3 is TGTGCCAGCAGCCAAGTGGGGAGGACAGGCCCGACCTACGAGCAGTACTTC.

The J gene is TRBJ1-6, the V gene TRBV27, with TRBD1 as a possible D gene (5 bases). This CDR3 comprises 15 residues. The V and J ends lost 4 bases and 5 bases respectively, with 12 bases between them. Germline V lookup: CDR1 MNHEY, CDR2 SMNVEV (reference sequence). CDR3 nucleotide sequence: TGTGCCAGCAGTTGGGGCGGCCAAGATAATTCACCCCTCCACTTT. This encodes CASSWGGQDNSPLHF.

The chain recombines TRBV1 with TRBJ2-2; the table calls TRBD2, which could not be checked here. TRBV1 is classified as a pseudogene. The CDR3 contains 19 residues. The CDR3 DNA is TGCACCAGCAGCCGAAAACCATCGGGTAGCGGGAAAAACACCGGGGAGCTGTTTTTT. Its protein is CTSSRKPSGSGKNTGELFF.

This rearrangement joins TRBV21-1 to TRBJ2-2; the table's TRBD1 call for D was not verified on the DNA. TRBV21-1 is classified as a pseudogene. The CDR3 length is 14 residues. The DNA for the CDR3 is TGTGCCCGACCGGACAACTGGAACACCGGGGAGCTGTTTTTT. Encoded protein: CARPDNWNTGELFF.

This chain uses TRBV25-1 with TRBJ1-2; D is possibly TRBD1 (6 bases). V was trimmed by 2 bases and J by 4 bases, leaving 14 bases between them. Germline V gene data show CDR1 as MGHDK and CDR2 as SYGVNS. The CDR3 spans 15 residues. The CDR3 sequence is CASSEVGGRGYGYTF. Written as DNA, the CDR3 is TGTGCCAGCAGTGAAGTGGGGGGGCGAGGCTATGGCTACACCTTC.

The genes are TRBV27 and TRBJ1-2, with D possibly matching TRBD1 (5 bases). Germline CDR1 MNHEY, CDR2 SMNVEV (reference sequence). The CDR3 loop spans 13 amino acids. V shed 6 bases and J shed 8 bases, with 16 bases lying between them. The CDR3 is CASRRPGSGGYTF. As DNA, the CDR3 is TGTGCCAGCAGACGTCCAGGGTCGGGAGGCTACACCTTC.

The CDR3 DNA sequence: TGCAGCGTTGCTGGGGAGGGATCAAGCACTGAAGCTTTCTTT. Its translation is CSVAGEGSSTEAFF. This chain connects TRBV29-1 to TRBJ1-1; no firm D call. The CDR3 has 14 residues. Trimming stripped 4 bases from V and 4 bases from J, with 16 bases between. Germline V CDR1 and CDR2: SQVTM, ANQGSEA. Full variable domain (outside the CDR3, taken from reference TRBV29-1 and TRBJ1-1): SAVISQKPSRDICQRGTSLTIQCQVDSQVTMMFWYRQQPGQSLTLIATANQGSEATYESGFVIDKFPISRPNLTFSTLTVSNMSPEDSSIYLCSVAGEGSSTEAFFGQGTRLTVV.

In DNA, the CDR3 is TGTGCCAGCAGCCTTTGGACGGCTGATGTAGACAATGAGCAGTTCTTC. Protein sequence: CASSLWTADVDNEQFF. The J gene is TRBJ2-1, the V gene TRBV14; D gene unclear. This CDR3 contains 16 residues. V was cut by 4 bases and J by 5 bases, with 18 bases left in between. Looked up from germline, CDR1 is SGHDN and CDR2 is FVKESK. Complete variable domain (other parts from reference TRBV14 and TRBJ2-1): EAGVTQFPSHSVIEKGQTVTLRCDPISGHDNLYWYRRVMGKEIKFLLHFVKESKQDESGMPNNRFLAERTGGTYSTLKVQPAELEDSGVYFCASSLWTADVDNEQFFGPGTRLTVL.

V and J are TRBV30 and TRBJ1-1; the D gene is possibly TRBD1 (5 bases). The CDR3 is 13 amino acids. The germline V gene has CDR1 GTSNPN and CDR2 SVGIG (reference sequence). V was cut by 3 bases and J by 1 base, with 9 bases left in between. The CDR3 region has the DNA TGTGCCTGGAGGGGGGATACGAACACTGAAGCTTTCTTT. Amino acid sequence: CAWRGDTNTEAFF.

The chain links TRBV4-1 to TRBJ2-7; TRBD1 agrees at 11 bases. Germline loops: CDR1 MGHRA, CDR2 YSYEKL. The CDR3 spans 16 residues. Unmatched junction bases numbered 7, after V lost 4 bases and J lost 2 bases. CDR3 in DNA: TGCGCCAGCAGCCTCGCAGGGACAGGGGGACCCTACGAGCAGTACTTC. Translated: CASSLAGTGGPYEQYF.

The gene calls are TRBV18 and TRBJ2-2; 7 bases match TRBD1. CDR1 is KGHSH, CDR2 LQKENI, per germline. The trim removed 3 bases at V and 4 bases at J, leaving 8 bases unmatched. This CDR3 is built from 16 residues. The CDR3 here is CASSPRQGLGTGELFF. The CDR3 DNA follows: TGTGCCAGCTCACCCAGACAGGGTTTGGGCACCGGGGAGCTGTTTTTT.

The CDR3 nucleotides are TGTGCCTGGAGGAGGGCCAGCACAGATACGCAGTATTTT. Its protein is CAWRRASTDTQYF. The chain links TRBV30 to TRBJ2-3; perhaps TRBD2 as D (5 bases). Trimming removed 3 bases from V and 0 bases from J, with 7 bases in between. CDR3 length equals 13 residues. Per germline, CDR1 GTSNPN and CDR2 SVGIG (reference sequence).

This clone has only one observation. The rearrangement uses TRBV9 and TRBJ1-1, with TRBD1 identical over 7 bases. Per germline, CDR1 SGDLS and CDR2 YYNGEE. The CDR3 has 15 amino acids. J gave up 1 base and V 0 bases, and 3 bases lay outside the gene matches. DNA of the CDR3: TGTGCCAGCAGCGTAGATCGGACAGGGAACACTGAAGCTTTCTTT. Its translation is CASSVDRTGNTEAFF.

The chain uses TRBV5-1 and TRBJ1-4, with 8 bases identical to TRBD1. Germline CDR1 and CDR2: SGHRS and YFSETQ. This CDR3 comprises 16 residues. The J segment lost 5 bases and the V segment lost 5 bases, leaving 11 bases of the junction unmatched. In DNA form, the CDR3 reads TGCGCCAGCAGTCATACCGGACAGGGATACAATGAAAAACTGTTTTTT. It is translated as CASSHTGQGYNEKLFF. Together with reference TRBV5-1 and TRBJ1-4, the CDR3 gives the full variable domain: KAGVTQTPRYLIKTRGQQVTLSCSPISGHRSVSWYQQTPGQGLQFLFEYFSETQRNKGNFPGRFSGRQFSNSRSEMNVSTLELGDSALYLCASSHTGQGYNEKLFFGSGTQLSVL.